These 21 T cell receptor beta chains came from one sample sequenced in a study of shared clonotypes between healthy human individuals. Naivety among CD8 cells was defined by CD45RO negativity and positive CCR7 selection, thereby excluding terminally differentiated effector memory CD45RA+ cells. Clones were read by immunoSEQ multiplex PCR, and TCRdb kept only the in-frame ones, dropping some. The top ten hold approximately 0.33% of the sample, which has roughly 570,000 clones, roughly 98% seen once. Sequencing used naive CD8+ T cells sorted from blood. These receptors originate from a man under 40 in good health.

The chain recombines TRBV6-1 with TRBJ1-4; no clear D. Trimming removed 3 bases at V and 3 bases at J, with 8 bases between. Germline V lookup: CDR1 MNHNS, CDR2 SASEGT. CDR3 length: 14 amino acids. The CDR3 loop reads CASSEGSSNEKLFF. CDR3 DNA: TGTGCCAGCAGTGAGGGGAGTTCTAATGAAAAACTGTTTTTT.

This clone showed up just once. In nucleotides, the CDR3 is TGCAGCGTTTTAGTGAGCGGGACCTACGAGCAGTACTTC. This gives the protein CSVLVSGTYEQYF. The V gene is TRBV29-1, the J gene TRBJ2-7, with 7 bases aligning to TRBD2. Losses at the gene ends were 5 bases for V and 2 bases for J; bases not matched to a gene: 6. The V gene's germline CDR1 is SQVTM and CDR2 ANQGSEA. This CDR3 has 13 residues.

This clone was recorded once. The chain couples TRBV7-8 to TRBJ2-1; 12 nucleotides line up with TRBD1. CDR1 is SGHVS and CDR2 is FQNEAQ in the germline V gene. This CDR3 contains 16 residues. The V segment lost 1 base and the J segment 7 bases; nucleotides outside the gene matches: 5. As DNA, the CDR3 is TGTGCCAGCAGCTTAGTAAGGGGACAGGGGGCAAATGAGCAGTTCTTC. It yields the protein CASSLVRGQGANEQFF.

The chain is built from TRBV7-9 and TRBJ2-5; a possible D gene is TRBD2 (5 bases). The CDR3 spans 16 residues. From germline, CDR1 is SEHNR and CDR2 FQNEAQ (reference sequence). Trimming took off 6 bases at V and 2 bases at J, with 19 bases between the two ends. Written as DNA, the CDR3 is TGTGCCAGCAGTCCTCCGCGGGTCAACCTTCAAGAGACCCAGTACTTC. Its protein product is CASSPPRVNLQETQYF.

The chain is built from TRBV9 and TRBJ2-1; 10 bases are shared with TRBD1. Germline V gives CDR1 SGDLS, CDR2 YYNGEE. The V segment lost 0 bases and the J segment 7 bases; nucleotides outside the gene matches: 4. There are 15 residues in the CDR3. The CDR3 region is CASSVEGTGVNEQFF. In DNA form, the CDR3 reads TGTGCCAGCAGCGTAGAGGGGACAGGGGTGAATGAGCAGTTCTTC.

The CDR3 bases are TGTGCCATCAGCCCCGGGACAGGCAGGGAAGAGACCCAGTACTTC. It specifies CAISPGTGREETQYF. The gene calls are TRBV10-3 and TRBJ2-5; 8 nucleotides align to TRBD1. The CDR3 totals 15 residues. The germline CDR1 and CDR2 sequences are ENHRY and SYGVKD. The V segment lost 6 bases and the J segment 3 bases; nucleotides outside the gene matches: 9.

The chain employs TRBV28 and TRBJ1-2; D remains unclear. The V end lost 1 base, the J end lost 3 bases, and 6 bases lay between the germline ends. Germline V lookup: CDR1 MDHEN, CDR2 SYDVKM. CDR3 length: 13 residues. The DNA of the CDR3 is TGTGCCAGCAGTTTATCACTCTACTATGGCTACACCTTC. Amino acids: CASSLSLYYGYTF.

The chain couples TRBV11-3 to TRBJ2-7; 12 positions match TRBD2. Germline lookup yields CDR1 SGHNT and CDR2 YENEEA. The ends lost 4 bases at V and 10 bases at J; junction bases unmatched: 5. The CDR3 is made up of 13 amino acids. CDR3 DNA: TGTGCCAGCAGCTCCCGACTAGCGGGAGATCAGTACTTC. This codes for CASSSRLAGDQYF.

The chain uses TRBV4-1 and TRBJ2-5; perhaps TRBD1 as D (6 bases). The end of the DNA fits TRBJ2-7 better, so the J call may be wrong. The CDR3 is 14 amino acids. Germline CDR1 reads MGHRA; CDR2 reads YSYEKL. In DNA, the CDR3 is TGCGCCAGCAGCCAAACACAGGGCTCCTACGAGCAGTACTTC. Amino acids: CASSQTQGSYEQYF.

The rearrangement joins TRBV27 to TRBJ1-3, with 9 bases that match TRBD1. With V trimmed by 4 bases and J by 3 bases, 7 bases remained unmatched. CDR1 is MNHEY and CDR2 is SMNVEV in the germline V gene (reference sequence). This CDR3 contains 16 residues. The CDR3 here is CASSSGTGRSGNTIYF. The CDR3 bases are TGTGCCAGCAGTTCCGGGACAGGGAGAAGTGGAAACACCATATATTTT.

CDR3 region: CASSWEPGTSSYEQYF. CDR3 coding DNA: TGTGCCAGCAGCTGGGAACCCGGGACTAGCTCCTACGAGCAGTACTTC. The chain links TRBV11-2 to TRBJ2-7; TRBD2 matches 8 bases. There are 16 residues in the CDR3. Germline CDR1 reads SGHAT; CDR2 reads FQNNGV. V trimming: 4 bases; J trimming: 0 bases; junction bases outside the gene matches: 8.

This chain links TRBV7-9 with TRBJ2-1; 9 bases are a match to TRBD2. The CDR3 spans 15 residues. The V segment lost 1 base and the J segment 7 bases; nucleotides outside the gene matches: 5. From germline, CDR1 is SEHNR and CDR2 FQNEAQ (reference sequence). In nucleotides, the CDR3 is TGTGCCAGCAGCTTAGGCGGGAGGGGGATGAATGAGCAGTTCTTC. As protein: CASSLGGRGMNEQFF.

In nucleotides, the CDR3 is TGTGCCAGCAGTTTAGCGGCCAGGGCGGCCCAGTACTTC. This sequence encodes CASSLAARAAQYF. The chain employs TRBV28 and TRBJ2-5, with D possibly matching TRBD1 (5 bases). Germline V gene lookup returns CDR1 MDHEN and CDR2 SYDVKM. The CDR3 totals 13 residues. Trimming took 2 bases from V and 9 from J, leaving 13 bases between them.

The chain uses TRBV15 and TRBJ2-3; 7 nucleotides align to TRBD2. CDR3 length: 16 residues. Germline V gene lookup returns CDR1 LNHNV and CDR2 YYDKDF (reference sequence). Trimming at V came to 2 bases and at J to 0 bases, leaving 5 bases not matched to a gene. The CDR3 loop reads CATSRRRELSTDTQYF. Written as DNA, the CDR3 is TGTGCCACCAGCAGACGGCGGGAGCTGAGCACAGATACGCAGTATTTT.

The CDR3: CASSSWDIATNEKLFF. CDR3 in DNA: TGTGCCAGCAGCTCGTGGGACATTGCAACTAATGAAAAACTGTTTTTT. The chain has TRBV7-6 and TRBJ1-4; maybe TRBD1 (6 bases). V was trimmed by 4 bases and J by 0 bases, leaving 12 bases between them. This CDR3 has 16 amino acids. CDR1 and CDR2 from the germline V gene are SGHVS and FNYEAQ.

The CDR3 DNA is TGTGCCAGCAGCGCTGGAGGGGGACTCTCCTACGAGCAGTACTTC. Protein sequence: CASSAGGGLSYEQYF. V gene TRBV9 combines with J gene TRBJ2-7, with D possibly being TRBD1 or TRBD2 (6 bases each). Germline CDR1 reads SGDLS; CDR2 reads YYNGEE. Trimming took off 3 bases at V and 0 bases at J, with 13 bases between the two ends. The CDR3 totals 15 residues.

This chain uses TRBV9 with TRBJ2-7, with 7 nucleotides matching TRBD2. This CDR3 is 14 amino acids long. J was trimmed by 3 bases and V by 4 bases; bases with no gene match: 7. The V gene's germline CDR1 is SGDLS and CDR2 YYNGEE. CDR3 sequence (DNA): TGTGCCAGCAGCCTAGGGACTACCAACTACGAGCAGTACTTC. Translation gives CASSLGTTNYEQYF.

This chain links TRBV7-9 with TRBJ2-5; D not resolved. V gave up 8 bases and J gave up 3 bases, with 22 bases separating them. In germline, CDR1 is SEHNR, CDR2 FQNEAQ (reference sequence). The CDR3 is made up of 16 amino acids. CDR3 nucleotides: TGTGCCAGCTCCCTATACACGGAAGGTTTTAAAGAGACCCAGTACTTC. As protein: CASSLYTEGFKETQYF.

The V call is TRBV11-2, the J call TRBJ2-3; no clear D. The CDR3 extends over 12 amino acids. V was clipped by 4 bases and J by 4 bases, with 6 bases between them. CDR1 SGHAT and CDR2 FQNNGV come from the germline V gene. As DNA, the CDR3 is TGTGCCAGCAGCTACATGGCAGATACGCAGTATTTT. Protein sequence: CASSYMADTQYF.

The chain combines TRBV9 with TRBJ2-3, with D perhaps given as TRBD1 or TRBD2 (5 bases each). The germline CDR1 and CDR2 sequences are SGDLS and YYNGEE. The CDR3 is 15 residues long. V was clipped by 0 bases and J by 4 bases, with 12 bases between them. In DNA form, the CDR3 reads TGTGCCAGCAGCGTAGTAGACAGCGGAGCAGATACGCAGTATTTT. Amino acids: CASSVVDSGADTQYF.

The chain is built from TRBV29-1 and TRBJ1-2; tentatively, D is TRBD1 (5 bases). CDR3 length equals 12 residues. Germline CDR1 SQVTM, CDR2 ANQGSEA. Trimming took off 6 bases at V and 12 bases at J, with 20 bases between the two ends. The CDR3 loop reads CSVQTETIRNTF. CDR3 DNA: TGCAGCGTGCAGACAGAAACTATTCGAAACACCTTC.